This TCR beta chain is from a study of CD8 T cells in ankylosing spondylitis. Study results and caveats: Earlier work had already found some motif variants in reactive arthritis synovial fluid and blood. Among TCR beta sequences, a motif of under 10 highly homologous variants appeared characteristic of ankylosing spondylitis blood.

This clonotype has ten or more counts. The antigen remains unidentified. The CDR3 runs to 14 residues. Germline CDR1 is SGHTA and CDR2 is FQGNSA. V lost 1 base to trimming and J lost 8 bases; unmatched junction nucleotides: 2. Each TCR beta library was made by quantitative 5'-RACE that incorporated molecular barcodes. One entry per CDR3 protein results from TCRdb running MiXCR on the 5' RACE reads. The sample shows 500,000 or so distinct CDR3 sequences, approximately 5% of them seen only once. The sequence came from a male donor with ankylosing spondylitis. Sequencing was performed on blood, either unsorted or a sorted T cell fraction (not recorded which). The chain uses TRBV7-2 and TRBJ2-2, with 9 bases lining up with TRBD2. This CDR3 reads CASSLVAGVGELFF. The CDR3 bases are TGTGCCAGCAGCTTAGTAGCGGGAGTGGGGGAGCTGTTTTTT.